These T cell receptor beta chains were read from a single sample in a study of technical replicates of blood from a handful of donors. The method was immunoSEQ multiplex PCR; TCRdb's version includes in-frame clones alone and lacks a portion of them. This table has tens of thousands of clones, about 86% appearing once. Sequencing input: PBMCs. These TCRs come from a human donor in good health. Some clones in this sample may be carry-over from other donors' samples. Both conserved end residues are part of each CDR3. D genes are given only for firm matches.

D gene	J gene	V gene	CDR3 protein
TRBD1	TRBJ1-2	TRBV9	CASRPRGTAYGYTF
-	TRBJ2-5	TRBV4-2	CASSQGERGGRETQYF
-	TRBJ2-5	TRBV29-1	CSVLEHGERGETQYF
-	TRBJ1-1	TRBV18	CASSPGGEAFF
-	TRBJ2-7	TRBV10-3	CAISVGLGSSYEQYF
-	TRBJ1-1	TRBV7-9	CASSLESGTEAFF
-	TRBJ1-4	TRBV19	CASSPQTGATNEKLFF
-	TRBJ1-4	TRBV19	CASIRGSHGKLFF
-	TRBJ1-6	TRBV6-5	CASSYTPRNRVSPLHF
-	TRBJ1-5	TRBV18	CASSQGFDQPQHF
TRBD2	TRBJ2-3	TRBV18	CASSRTSGASDTQYF
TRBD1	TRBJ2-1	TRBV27	CASSWTGWDNEQFF
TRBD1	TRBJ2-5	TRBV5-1	CASSPRKTGGKAETQYF
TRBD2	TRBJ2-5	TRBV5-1	CASSFPSGGLNRQETQYF
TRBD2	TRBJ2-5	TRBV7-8	CASSLDRRGGRETQYF
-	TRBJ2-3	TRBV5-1	CASSLGYRAPQYF
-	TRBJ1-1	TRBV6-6	CASSYIIEAFF
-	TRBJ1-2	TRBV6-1	CASRPTELRGYTF
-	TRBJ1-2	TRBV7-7	CASSPAPNYGYTF
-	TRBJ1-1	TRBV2	CASRTDGRAPEAFF
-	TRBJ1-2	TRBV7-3	CASSLLPHSNGYTF
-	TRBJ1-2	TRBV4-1	CASSQDLPGANYGYTF
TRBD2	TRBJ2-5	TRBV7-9	CASSLVAGGQETQYF
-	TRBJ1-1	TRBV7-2	CASSLGGRSTEAFF
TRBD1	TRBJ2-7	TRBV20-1	CSARDRDEQYF
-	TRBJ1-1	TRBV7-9	CASSLDPGTEAFF
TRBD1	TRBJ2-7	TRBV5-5	CASSPGTGAYEQYF
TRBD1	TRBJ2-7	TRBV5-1	CASSSGQGSYEQYF
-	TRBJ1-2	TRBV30	CAWSAGGRSSGYTF
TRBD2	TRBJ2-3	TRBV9	CASSPSGASTDTQYF
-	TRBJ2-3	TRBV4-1	CASSQARTVSVTQYF
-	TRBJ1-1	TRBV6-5	CASSSRVSEAFF
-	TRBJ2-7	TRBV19	CASSIQNRYEQYF
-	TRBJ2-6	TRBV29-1	CSVRGAGGANVLTF
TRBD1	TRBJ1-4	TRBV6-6	CASSYGDSLNEKLFF